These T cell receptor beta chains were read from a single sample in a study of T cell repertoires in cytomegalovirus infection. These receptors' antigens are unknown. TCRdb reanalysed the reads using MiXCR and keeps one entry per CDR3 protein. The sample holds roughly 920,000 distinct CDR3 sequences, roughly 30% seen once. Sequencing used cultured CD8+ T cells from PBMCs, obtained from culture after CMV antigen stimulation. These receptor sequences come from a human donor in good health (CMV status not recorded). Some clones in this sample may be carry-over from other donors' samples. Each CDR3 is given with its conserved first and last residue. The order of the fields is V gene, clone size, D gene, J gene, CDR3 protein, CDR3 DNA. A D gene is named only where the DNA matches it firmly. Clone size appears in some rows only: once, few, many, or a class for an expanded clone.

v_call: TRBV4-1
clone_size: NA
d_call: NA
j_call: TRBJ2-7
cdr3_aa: CASSHPGSNEQYF
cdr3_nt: TGCGCCAGTAGCCATCCAGGGAGCAACGAGCAGTACTTC

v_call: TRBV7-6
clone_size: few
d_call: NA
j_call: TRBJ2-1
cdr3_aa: CASSHRDVNEQFF
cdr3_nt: TGTGCCAGCAGTCACCGGGACGTCAATGAGCAGTTCTTC

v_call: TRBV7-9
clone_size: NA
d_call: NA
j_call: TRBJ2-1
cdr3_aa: CASSLGTAGDEQFF
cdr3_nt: TGTGCCAGCAGCTTGGGGACTGCTGGCGATGAGCAGTTCTTC

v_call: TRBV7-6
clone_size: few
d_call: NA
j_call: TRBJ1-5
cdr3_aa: CASSLEWGNQPQHF
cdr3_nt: TGTGCCAGCAGCTTAGAGTGGGGCAATCAGCCCCAGCATTTT

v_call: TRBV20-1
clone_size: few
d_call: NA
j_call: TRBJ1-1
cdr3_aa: CSAIGPTGGTEAFF
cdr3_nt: TGCAGTGCTATAGGACCGACCGGAGGGACTGAAGCTTTCTTT

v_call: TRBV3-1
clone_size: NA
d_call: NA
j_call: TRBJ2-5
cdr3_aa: CASSQDMDGGRRQYF
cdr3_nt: TGTGCCAGCAGCCAAGATATGGACGGGGGGCGGCGCCAGTACTTC

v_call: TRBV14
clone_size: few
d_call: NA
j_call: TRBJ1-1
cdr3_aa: CASSQGLYWGAFF
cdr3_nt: TGTGCCAGCAGCCAAGGCCTTTATTGGGGAGCTTTCTTT

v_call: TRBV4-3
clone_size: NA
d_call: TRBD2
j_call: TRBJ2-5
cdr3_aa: CASSQDRSLAGGRQETQYF
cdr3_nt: TGCGCCAGCAGCCAAGATCGATCCCTCGCGGGGGGACGACAAGAGACCCAGTACTTC

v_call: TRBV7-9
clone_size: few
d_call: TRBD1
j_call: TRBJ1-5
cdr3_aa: CASSPTGQQPQHF
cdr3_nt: TGTGCCAGCAGCCCGACAGGGCAACAGCCCCAGCATTTT

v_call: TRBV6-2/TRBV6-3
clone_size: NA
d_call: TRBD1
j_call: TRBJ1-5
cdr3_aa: CASSYYKPGGYNNQPQHF
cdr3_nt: TGTGCCAGCAGTTACTACAAGCCAGGGGGGTATAACAATCAGCCCCAGCATTTT

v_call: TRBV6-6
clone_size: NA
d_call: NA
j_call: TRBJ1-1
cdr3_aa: CASSPIQGLVTEAFF
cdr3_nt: TGTGCCAGCAGTCCGATCCAGGGGCTTGTCACTGAAGCTTTCTTT

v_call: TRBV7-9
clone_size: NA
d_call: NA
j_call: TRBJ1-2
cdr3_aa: CASSYRVDYTF
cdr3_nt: TGTGCCAGCAGTTACAGGGTGGACTACACCTTC

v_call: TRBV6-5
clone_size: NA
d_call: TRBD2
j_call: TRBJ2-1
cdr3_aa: CASSYGGGDEQFF
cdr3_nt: TGTGCCAGCAGTTACGGGGGGGGAGATGAGCAGTTCTTC

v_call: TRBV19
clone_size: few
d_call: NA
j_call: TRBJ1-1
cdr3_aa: CASSISGDNTEAFF
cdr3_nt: TGTGCCAGTAGTATATCAGGGGACAACACTGAAGCTTTCTTT

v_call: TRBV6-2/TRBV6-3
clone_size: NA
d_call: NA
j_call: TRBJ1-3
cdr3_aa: CASTRDSGNTIYF
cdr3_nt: TGTGCCAGCACCCGGGACTCTGGAAACACCATATATTTT

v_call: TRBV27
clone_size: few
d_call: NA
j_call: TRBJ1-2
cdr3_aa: CASSLSRAGVGYTF
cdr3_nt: TGTGCCAGCAGTTTATCCAGAGCGGGGGTTGGCTACACCTTC

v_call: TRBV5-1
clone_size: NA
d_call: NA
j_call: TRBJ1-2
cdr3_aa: CASFMGTGHGYTF
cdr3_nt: TGCGCCAGCTTCATGGGTACAGGGCATGGCTACACCTTC

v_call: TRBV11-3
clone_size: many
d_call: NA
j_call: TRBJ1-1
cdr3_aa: CASSYYLNTEAFF
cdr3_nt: TGTGCCAGCAGTTATTACTTGAACACTGAAGCTTTCTTT

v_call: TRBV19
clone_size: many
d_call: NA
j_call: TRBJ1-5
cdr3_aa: CASSRPGDNQPQHF
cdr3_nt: TGTGCCAGTAGTAGACCGGGGGACAATCAGCCCCAGCATTTT

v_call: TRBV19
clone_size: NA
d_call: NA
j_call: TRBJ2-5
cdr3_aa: CASTAVGYQETQYF
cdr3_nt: TGTGCCAGTACCGCAGTTGGGTACCAAGAGACCCAGTACTTC

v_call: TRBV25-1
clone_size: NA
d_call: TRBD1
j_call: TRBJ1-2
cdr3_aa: CASSERGWDRIVGYTF
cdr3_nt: TGTGCCAGCAGTGAGAGGGGTTGGGACAGAATAGTTGGCTACACCTTC

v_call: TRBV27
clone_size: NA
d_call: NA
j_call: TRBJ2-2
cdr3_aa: CANSAANTGELFF
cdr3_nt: TGTGCCAACAGTGCGGCGAACACCGGGGAGCTGTTTTTT

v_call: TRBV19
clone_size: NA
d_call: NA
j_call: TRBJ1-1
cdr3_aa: CASSIEQGNTEAFF
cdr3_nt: TGTGCCAGTAGTATAGAGCAGGGGAACACTGAAGCTTTCTTT

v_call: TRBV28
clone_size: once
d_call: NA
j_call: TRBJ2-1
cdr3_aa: CASSLNRGGAGFF
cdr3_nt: TGTGCCAGCAGTTTAAATCGAGGCGGGGCTGGGTTCTTC

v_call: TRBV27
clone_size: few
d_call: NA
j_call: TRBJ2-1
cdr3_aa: CASSLGGAPHNEQFF
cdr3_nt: TGTGCCAGCAGTTTAGGGGGGGCGCCCCACAATGAGCAGTTCTTC

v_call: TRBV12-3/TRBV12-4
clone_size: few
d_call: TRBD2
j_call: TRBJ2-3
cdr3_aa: CASSWGASGGSSTDTQYF
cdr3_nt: TGTGCCAGCAGTTGGGGGGCTAGCGGGGGGTCTAGCACAGATACGCAGTATTTT

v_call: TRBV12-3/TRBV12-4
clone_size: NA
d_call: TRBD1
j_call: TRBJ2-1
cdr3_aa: CASSSTQGWEQFF
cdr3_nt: TGTGCCAGCAGTTCGACACAGGGGTGGGAGCAGTTCTTC